What follows are 17 T cell receptor beta chains derived from one specimen sequenced in a study of T cells in women clearing cervical HPV infection (dated by TCRdb to 2017 to 2018). The library was obtained by the immunoSEQ multiplex PCR assay. In TCRdb, the immuneACCESS table is reduced to in-frame sequences with V and J assigned. These tables do not hold every clone; where another copy was compared, an unresolved V gene accounts for under half, and the others remain unexplained. For this sample, the table gives about 30,000 clones. Of the sample, 3.5% is held by the ten largest clones. The source material was blood buffy coat. These receptors were obtained from a woman aged 18 to 75 with a cervical HPV16 infection that either progressed to CIN3+ or cleared (not recorded which).

Comments on this clone: The read is 3 residues too short to cover the CDR3 end, so that end is filled in from the germline J gene. V usage is TRBV5-4 and J usage is TRBJ2-1; D gene ambiguous. The CDR3 is 12 amino acids. Germline-derived CDR1 and CDR2 are SGHNT and YYREEE (reference sequence). V lost 4 bases and J lost 6, with 8 bases in between. The CDR3: CASSLWPNEQFF. The part of the CDR3 DNA that was read is TGTGCCAGCAGCCTCTGGCCCAATGAG. Based on the CDR3 plus reference TRBV5-4 and TRBJ2-1, the full variable domain is ETGVTQSPTHLIKTRGQQVTLRCSSQSGHNTVSWYQQALGQGPQFIFQYYREEENGRGNFPPRFSGLQFPNYSSELNVNALELDDSALYLCASSLWPNEQFFGPGTRLTVL.

CDR3 amino acids: CASSELAGGSEQFF. The covered CDR3 bases are TGTGCCAGCAGTGAGCTAGCGGGAGGTAGTGAG. This sequence joins TRBV6-4 and TRBJ2-1, with 11 positions matching TRBD2. The observed sequence ends 3 residues before the CDR3 terminus, with the missing tail filled in from the germline J gene. V was pared by 3 bases and J by 9 bases, with 4 bases of the junction left unmatched. The CDR3 runs to 14 residues. Germline V lookup: CDR1 MRHNA, CDR2 SNTAGT.

Details on this clone: Read data end 3 residues before the CDR3 end; the end is taken from the germline J gene. The genes are TRBV19 and TRBJ2-1; 12 positions match TRBD2. Germline lookup yields CDR1 LNHDA and CDR2 SQIVND (reference sequence). There are 19 residues in the CDR3. With 3 bases clipped from V and 2 bases from J, the junction kept 11 bases outside the gene matches. CDR3 residues: CASSMMTSGGGGAYNEQFF. The sequenced CDR3 bases are TGTGCCAGTAGTATGATGACTAGCGGGGGAGGCGGGGCCTACAATGAG.

With respect to this clone: The missing CDR3 end, 3 residues past where the read stops, is filled in from the germline J gene. The chain recombines TRBV7-3 with TRBJ2-5, with D possibly TRBD1 on 7 matching bases. Trimming cost V 5 bases and J 4 bases, with 20 bases left between them. The CDR3 has 16 amino acids. Germline CDR1 reads SGHTA; CDR2 reads FQGTGA. The CDR3 bases that were read are TGTGCCAGCAGCCCCAGGCGGGACAGTGTATCAGAGACC. Its protein product is CASSPRRDSVSET. The complete CDR3 reads CASSPRRDSVSETQYF.

As concerns this clone: The read stops 3 residues short of the end of the CDR3; the missing end is completed from the germline J gene. The J gene is TRBJ2-5, the V gene TRBV29-1; TRBD2 aligns across 9 bases. Germline V gene lookup returns CDR1 SQVTM and CDR2 ANQGSEA. With V trimmed by 1 base and J by 4 bases, 10 bases remained unmatched. The CDR3 has 16 amino acids. The CDR3 spells CSVEGLAVRVGETQYF. CDR3 DNA, as far as it was read: TGCAGCGTTGAAGGACTAGCGGTTCGGGTTGGAGAGACC.

Of note for this clone: The CDR3 goes on 3 residues after the read ends, and that part is filled in from the germline J gene. This sequence joins TRBV30 and TRBJ2-1, with 10 bases fitting TRBD2. Germline CDR1 is GTSNPN and CDR2 is SVGIG (reference sequence). J lost 1 base, V lost 0 bases, and 3 bases had no gene match. The CDR3 is 16 residues long. CDR3 loop: CAWSVAGGLSYNEQFF. The part of the CDR3 DNA that was read is TGTGCCTGGAGTGTAGCGGGAGGGCTTTCCTACAATGAG.

To note about this clone: The read gets to within 3 residues of the CDR3 end, and the germline J gene fills in the rest. The chain carries TRBV11-3 and TRBJ2-7; D gene ambiguous. Germline V gene data show CDR1 as SGHNT and CDR2 as YENEEA. The CDR3 has 14 amino acids. The germline V and J ends were trimmed by 5 bases and 5 bases, with 16 bases remaining between them. Incomplete CDR3 DNA: TGTGCCAGCAGCAAGGGCGAGGTCGGCGACGAG. It is translated as CASSKGEVGDE. The entire CDR3 protein reads CASSKGEVGDEQYF.

On this clone: The CDR3 end falls 3 residues outside the read, so it is completed with the germline J gene. This chain connects TRBV7-6 to TRBJ1-1; D gene uncertain. The germline gives CDR1 SGHVS, CDR2 FNYEAQ. V was pared by 5 bases and J by 1 base, with 5 bases between. This CDR3 region has 12 residues. The covered CDR3 bases are TGTGCCAGCAGCCGGGGGAACACTGAA. Protein product: CASSRGNTE. In full, the CDR3 is CASSRGNTEAFF.

CDR3: CASRDGDTQYF. The CDR3 DNA, read in part, is TGTGCCAGCAGAGACGGGGATACG. The V and J genes are TRBV2 and TRBJ2-3; D unresolved. The CDR3 end is not reached by the read, which stops 3 residues before it; the germline J gene fills it in. The CDR3 extends over 11 amino acids. Trimming took 6 bases from V and 6 from J, leaving 7 bases between them. CDR1 and CDR2 from the germline V gene are SNHLY and FYNNEI.

Details on this clone: The read halts 3 residues ahead of the CDR3 end, with the missing end drawn from the germline J gene. The J gene is TRBJ1-2, the V gene TRBV5-4; the D is unclear. V was clipped by 3 bases and J by 4 bases, with 4 bases between them. Germline V gene sequence: CDR1 SGHNT, CDR2 YYREEE (reference sequence). The CDR3 contains 11 residues. The sequenced part of the CDR3 DNA is TGTGCCAGCAGCTCCGGCTATGGC. Its translation is CASSSGYG. The entire CDR3 reads CASSSGYGYTF.

The chain's CDR3 is CASRDGQASGYTF. Incomplete CDR3 DNA: TGTGCCAGCAGGGATGGACAGGCGTCCGGC. The chain uses TRBV2 and TRBJ1-2, with 7 bases lining up with TRBD1. The CDR3 goes on 3 residues after the read ends, and that part is filled in from the germline J gene. The CDR3 runs to 13 residues. Germline loops: CDR1 SNHLY, CDR2 FYNNEI.

As concerns this clone: The sequence runs out 3 residues before the end of the CDR3; the remainder is reconstructed from the germline J gene. This chain joins TRBV30 and TRBJ1-3; D remains ambiguous. CDR1 and CDR2 (germline): GTSNPN, SVGIG (reference sequence). CDR3 size: 12 residues. The V end was cut by 5 bases, the J end by 1 base, with 6 bases between. CDR3 in amino acids: CAWEVSGNTIYF. Partial CDR3 DNA: TGTGCCTGGGAGGTATCTGGAAACACC.

As for this clone: Relative to the germline gene, one junction end is altered; a read error may explain this. The read finishes 3 residues shy of the CDR3 end, and the germline J gene is used to complete it. The rearrangement uses TRBV7-9 and TRBJ2-7; D call uncertain. CDR1 SEHNR and CDR2 FQNEAQ come from the germline V gene (reference sequence). CDR3 length: 12 residues. The sequenced part of the CDR3 DNA is TGTGCCAACAGCAAGACTGCCTACGAG. It encodes CANSKTAYE. The complete CDR3 sequence is CANSKTAYEQYF.

Concerning this clone itself: The read comes to an end 3 residues before the CDR3 does, leaving the germline J gene to fill in the end. This chain connects TRBV2 to TRBJ2-1, with 9 bases identical to TRBD2. The CDR3 length is 19 residues. Per germline, CDR1 SNHLY and CDR2 FYNNEI. V lost 3 bases and J lost 8; bases outside the gene matches: 20. The CDR3 here is CASSDFTSRRASGKDEQFF. CDR3 bases read: TGTGCCAGCAGTGATTTTACCTCACGTCGGGCTAGCGGGAAGGATGAG.

With respect to this clone: The CDR3 goes on 3 residues after the read ends, and that part is filled in from the germline J gene. V usage is TRBV6-1 and J usage is TRBJ1-5, with 9 bases fitting TRBD1. With V trimmed by 3 bases and J by 7 bases, 7 bases remained unmatched. Germline values: CDR1 MNHNS, CDR2 SASEGT. The CDR3 loop spans 15 amino acids. Incomplete CDR3 DNA: TGTGCCAGCAGTGATCGGACAGGGGCAGTGCAGCCC. This encodes CASSDRTGAVQP. The whole CDR3 reads CASSDRTGAVQPQHF.

The DNA read from the CDR3 is TGTGCCAGTACCCGAGGGGCAGGCCTTAACACTGAA. As protein: CASTRGAGLNTE. The entire CDR3 is CASTRGAGLNTEAFF. The genes are TRBV19 and TRBJ1-1; TRBD1 might be the D (5 bases). Sequencing ends 3 residues short of the CDR3 end; the germline J gene provides the rest. The CDR3 length is 15 residues. The germline V gene has CDR1 LNHDA and CDR2 SQIVND (reference sequence). Deletions cut 7 bases from V and 2 bases from J, with 17 bases between.

Remarks on this clone: The read gets to within 3 residues of the CDR3 end, and the germline J gene fills in the rest. This rearrangement joins TRBV7-2 to TRBJ2-7; 7 nucleotides agree with TRBD2. Germline V gene sequence: CDR1 SGHTA, CDR2 FQGNSA. This CDR3 is built from 15 residues. The V gene end was trimmed by 5 bases and the J gene end by 0 bases; junction bases not matched to a gene: 7. The DNA read from the CDR3 is TGTGCCAGCAGCAAACTAGCGTTGAGCTCCTACGAG. Protein product: CASSKLALSSYE. The whole CDR3 region reads CASSKLALSSYEQYF.